This TCR beta chain comes out of a study of shared clonotypes between healthy human individuals (dated by TCRdb to about 2020). Regarding the complete study: Three men and a couple of women, aged 18 to 49 years, made up the cohort. For each donor, CD4 naive and CD4 memory were each given three plates, CD8 naive was given two plates, and CD8 memory was given one plate. The study deeply sequenced blood TCR repertoires of five healthy adults to estimate repertoire size and the extent of clonotype sharing between individuals. Leukapheresis yielded between about 0.85 and 9 billion PBMCs per donor. Different laboratories and diverse techniques were used to prepare libraries and sequence TCR repertoires, to increase sequencing depth and limit assay-specific biases. Points the paper makes about the study in general: Higher generation probabilities were observed for clonotypes shared by all four sorted-subset donors than for non-shared clonotypes. Based on pairwise subsampling, the degree of clonotype sharing among donors was expected to be affected by sequencing depth. Even with the large sequencing depth, rarefaction of the sorted-subset datasets indicated that sequencing was incomplete. Sharing across several donors was observed for around 5% of naive CD4, 3.5% of naive CD8, 2% to 2.5% of memory CD4, and around 0.4% of memory CD8 clonotypes. Naive subsets generally had larger estimated clonotype richness than memory subsets did. The small number of donors limited the genetic and exposure-history diversity represented. Sampling was limited to blood, and TCR repertoires in tissue likely differ from TCR repertoires in blood.

V is clipped by 0 bases and J by 1 base, and the sequence between their germline boundaries is 11 bases long. CDR1 is given as SGHRS and CDR2 as YFSETQ, both from the germline V gene. Counted from cysteine to phenylalanine, this CDR3 has 16 amino acids. Of all the DNA, just the CDR3 is kept, 48 bases in frame from base 1. About this clone: Its target antigen remains unknown. No base quality values were provided; no much bigger clone lies one nucleotide off.

Donors were healthy HIV-negative adults with no recently reported acute infections or vaccinations. All donors were Caucasian adults living in Nashville, Tennessee, USA. CD4+ T cells were enriched by magnetic negative selection; naive cells were then positively selected on CD45RA, and the negative fraction formed the memory subset. Blood was obtained by leukapheresis, after which PBMCs were separated by Ficoll-Histopaque density gradient centrifugation and cryopreserved in liquid nitrogen vapor phase. Purity and quantity of every magnetically sorted T cell population were checked by analytical flow cytometry. Genomic DNA was isolated from every sorted fraction and measured by UV absorbance on a Nanodrop 2000c. Using the deep immunoSEQ assay, TCR CDR3 regions were amplified from genomic DNA by multiplex PCR. For each cell subset, the extracted genomic DNA was distributed evenly across all wells of several immunoSEQ 96-well plates, and each plate served as one replicate. For sorted subsets, approximately 210 ng genomic DNA, equal to approximately 30,000 T cell genomes, was loaded into each replicate PCR. The purified libraries were quantified using a Qubit 3.0 fluorometer, sized with a Bioanalyzer 2100, and then quantified again using the KAPA Library Quantification kit. Every immunoSEQ 96-well plate was sequenced on a separate single-read 150-cycle Illumina NextSeq 550 flow cell. Per the original workflow: Because the immunoSEQ output included only junctional sequences and no quality scores, the filtering could not be the same as the filtering used for full-length reads. Sequences were annotated with PyIR, a Python wrapper for IgBLAST v1.9, using IMGT germline references to assign V/J genes and CDR3. Reads with weak V/J assignments (E-value above 1e-6), missing CDR3, stop codons, out-of-frame junctions, or ambiguous translated residues were removed. A V3J clonotype was defined by an identical inferred V gene, J gene, and CDR3 amino acid sequence. The percentage overlap between two repertoires was calculated by dividing the number of shared unique clonotypes by the size of the smaller repertoire. RTK rarefaction, the Chao1 estimator, and Recon v2.1 estimates of unobserved clonotypes were used to assess repertoire richness. For all TCRbeta clonotypes obtained by the gDNA method from several donors, generation probabilities were computed with OLGA. TCRdb's version of the immuneACCESS table is confined to in-frame rearrangements and falls short of the full clone set. An unresolved V gene accounts for under half of the shortfall where checked; the remainder is of unknown origin. Clonal size and the V and J genes are those of that table, whereas D and trimming came from the DNA. Present in this sample are about 2.3 million clones, less than 95% of which were seen just once. Approximately 0.41% of the sample goes to the ten largest clones.

The sequence joins TRBV5-1 to TRBJ1-3; the D gene remains uncertain. Sequencing input: naive CD4+ T cells from PBMCs. Taken with the paper, the label for cell subset or site translates to: CD45RA+ positively selected. The receptor's source is a man aged 18 to 29 in good health. Some clones in this sample may be carry-over from other donors' samples. The nucleotide sequence is given as TGCGCCAGCAGCTTGGAGTCAGGTCGATCTGGAAACACCATATATTTT. Protein translation: CASSLESGRSGNTIYF.